A single sample is the source of the 22 T cell receptor beta chains below, sequenced in a study of early T cells in non-severe SARS-CoV-2 infection. TCRdb reprocessed the 5' RACE reads via MiXCR and lists one record per CDR3 protein. The table includes approximately 65,000 distinct CDR3 sequences, approximately 10% detected once. The specimen was whole blood. The source is an adult who was a healthcare worker with PCR-confirmed SARS-CoV-2 infection or an uninfected control (not recorded which).

This clonotype occurred a few times. CDR3 sequence reads: CASSLARRQPQHF. CDR3 nucleotide sequence: TGTGCCAGCAGCTTAGCGCGTAGGCAGCCCCAGCATTTT. The chain uses TRBV7-8 and TRBJ1-5, with D hard to call. The germline V gene has CDR1 SGHVS and CDR2 FQNEAQ. This CDR3 region has 13 residues. Trimming stripped 0 bases from V and 7 bases from J, with 7 bases between.

This chain uses TRBV28 with TRBJ2-1; 7 bases align to TRBD2. Germline trimming cut 2 bases from V and 8 bases from J; bases unmatched to any gene: 9. Germline loops: CDR1 MDHEN, CDR2 SYDVKM. The CDR3 has 15 amino acids. This chain's CDR3 is CASSLGGSALYEQFF. The CDR3 DNA reads TGTGCCAGCAGTTTAGGCGGGAGCGCTCTCTATGAGCAGTTCTTC.

The chain has TRBV7-2 and TRBJ2-3; D is unresolved. Germline CDR1 SGHTA, CDR2 FQGNSA. There are 13 residues in the CDR3. V shed 1 base and J shed 6 bases, with 8 bases lying between them. The CDR3: CASSLGLRDTQYF. The CDR3 region has the DNA TGTGCCAGCAGCTTAGGTCTACGGGATACGCAGTATTTT.

This clonotype has more than one count but fewer than ten. The J gene is TRBJ2-7, the V gene TRBV2; a weak D match, TRBD2 (6 bases). CDR1 and CDR2 from the germline V gene are SNHLY and FYNNEI. Trimming stripped 5 bases from V and 3 bases from J, with 8 bases between. This CDR3 is 12 amino acids long. The CDR3, as DNA: TGTGCCAGCAGTAATAGCGGCTACGAGCAGTACTTC. Protein sequence: CASSNSGYEQYF. Based on the CDR3 plus reference TRBV2 and TRBJ2-7, the full variable domain is EPEVTQTPSHQVTQMGQEVILRCVPISNHLYFYWYRQILGQKVEFLVSFYNNEISEKSEIFDDQFSVERPDGSNFTLKIRSTKLEDSAMYFCASSNSGYEQYFGPGTRLTVT.

This clonotype was detected only once. CDR3 nucleotides: TGTGCCAGCAGTTTTCAGCACAATGAGCAGTTCTTC. As protein: CASSFQHNEQFF. This sequence joins TRBV28 and TRBJ2-1; unclear D gene. The CDR3 has 12 residues. Germline V gives CDR1 MDHEN, CDR2 SYDVKM. V gave up 3 bases and J gave up 5 bases, with 5 bases separating them.

The V and J genes are TRBV7-2 and TRBJ1-2, with D hard to call. Looked up from germline, CDR1 is SGHTA and CDR2 is FQGNSA. Trimming removed 1 base at V and 8 bases at J, with 8 bases between. The CDR3 covers 12 residues. The CDR3: CASSLVWRGYTF. CDR3 DNA sequence: TGTGCCAGCAGCTTAGTCTGGCGGGGCTACACCTTC.

The V and J genes are TRBV20-1 and TRBJ2-7; 7 bases map to TRBD2. The length of the CDR3 is 17 residues. CDR1 is DFQATT and CDR2 is SNEGSKA in the germline V gene (reference sequence). V gave up 2 bases and J gave up 4 bases; unmatched junction bases: 17. In DNA, the CDR3 is TGCAGTGCTAGAAGCCCCGGACTAGAGGGACGGGGTTACGAGCAGTACTTC. Amino acids: CSARSPGLEGRGYEQYF.

The genes are TRBV11-2 and TRBJ1-6; D not certain. The CDR3 contains 16 residues. Between the trimmed V and J ends, which lost 4 bases and 3 bases, there was a span of 13 bases. CDR1 and CDR2 from the germline V gene are SGHAT and FQNNGV. The CDR3 sequence is CASSSGLWIYNSPLHF. CDR3 DNA: TGTGCCAGCAGCTCCGGACTCTGGATCTATAATTCACCCCTCCACTTT.

This sequence joins TRBV2 and TRBJ2-3; 9 bases fit TRBD2. This CDR3 comprises 16 residues. Germline V lookup: CDR1 SNHLY, CDR2 FYNNEI. V lost 6 bases and J lost 0; bases outside the gene matches: 7. The chain's CDR3 is CASRALAGTSTDTQYF. The CDR3 coding sequence is TGTGCCAGCAGGGCCCTAGCGGGGACTAGCACAGATACGCAGTATTTT.

The chain employs TRBV6-2 or TRBV6-3 and TRBJ2-3, with unresolved D. V dropped 8 bases and J dropped 6 bases, with 12 bases sitting between them. This CDR3 is built from 12 residues. In germline, CDR1 is MNHEY, CDR2 SVGEGT. In nucleotides, the CDR3 is TGTGCCAGCGGTTTCCAACAGGATACGCAGTATTTT. Its protein is CASGFQQDTQYF.

The rearrangement links TRBV10-3 to TRBJ1-2, with a tentative D call TRBD1 (5 bases). The CDR3 loop spans 14 amino acids. Between the trimmed V and J ends, which lost 0 bases and 6 bases, there was a span of 11 bases. Germline V gene data show CDR1 as ENHRY and CDR2 as SYGVKD. DNA for the CDR3: TGTGCCATCAGTGAGTCCGAGGGGAGGGATGGCTACACCTTC. Amino acids: CAISESEGRDGYTF.

This clonotype has more than one count but fewer than ten. J is TRBJ2-2 and V is TRBV4-2; 7 positions agree with TRBD2. The V segment lost 0 bases and the J segment 4 bases; nucleotides outside the gene matches: 8. Germline V CDR1 and CDR2: LGHNA, YNFKEQ. This CDR3 contains 17 residues. The CDR3 region is CASSQEGLAVTTGELFF. The DNA of the CDR3 is TGTGCCAGCAGCCAAGAAGGGCTAGCGGTTACCACCGGGGAGCTGTTTTTT.

V gene TRBV27 combines with J gene TRBJ2-7; 7 bases align to TRBD2. The CDR3 totals 16 residues. The V and J ends lost 11 bases and 0 bases, in that order; junction bases with no gene match: 16. CDR1 MNHEY and CDR2 SMNVEV come from the germline V gene (reference sequence). This chain's CDR3 is CAYGTSDPRSSYEQYF. The CDR3 coding sequence is TGTGCCTACGGTACTAGCGACCCTCGGAGCTCCTACGAGCAGTACTTC.

The rearrangement links TRBV29-1 to TRBJ2-3; tentatively, D is TRBD1 or TRBD2 (5 bases each). Trimming cost V 8 bases and J 2 bases, with 14 bases left between them. CDR3 length: 13 residues. In germline, CDR1 is SQVTM, CDR2 ANQGSEA. CDR3 residues: CSMRLGVTDTQYF. CDR3 in DNA: TGCAGCATGAGACTGGGGGTCACAGATACGCAGTATTTT.

This clonotype occurred many times. CDR3 residues: CASSFLNSRSSGRGKTQYF. DNA for the CDR3: TGTGCCAGCAGTTTCCTTAATAGTCGTTCTAGCGGGAGGGGGAAGACCCAGTACTTC. This chain uses TRBV28 with TRBJ2-5; 12 bases agree with TRBD2. CDR3 length: 19 amino acids. Germline CDR1 reads MDHEN; CDR2 reads SYDVKM. Unmatched junction bases numbered 17, after V lost 3 bases and J lost 6 bases.

This clonotype was seen once. The chain combines TRBV29-1 with TRBJ2-5; D remains unclear. The CDR3 consists of 10 residues. V lost 4 bases to trimming and J lost 5 bases, with 5 bases between them. Germline V gives CDR1 SQVTM, CDR2 ANQGSEA. This CDR3 reads CSVGQETQYF. In nucleotides, the CDR3 is TGCAGCGTTGGTCAGGAGACCCAGTACTTC.

The V gene is TRBV28, the J gene TRBJ2-1; 8 bases are shared with TRBD1. This CDR3 spans 12 amino acids. V dropped 1 base and J dropped 15; count of bases not matched to a gene: 5. The V gene's germline CDR1 is MDHEN and CDR2 SYDVKM. CDR3 in DNA: TGTGCCAGCAGTTTATCACCGGGACAGGCGTTCTTC. This gives the protein CASSLSPGQAFF.

The chain links TRBV20-1 to TRBJ2-1; 9 nucleotides match TRBD2. V was pared by 0 bases and J by 0 bases, with 3 bases of the junction left unmatched. CDR1 and CDR2 (germline): DFQATT, SNEGSKA (reference sequence). The CDR3 contains 16 residues. CDR3 nucleotides: TGCAGTGCTAGAGAGGATAGCGGGAGCTCCTACAATGAGCAGTTCTTC. It yields the protein CSAREDSGSSYNEQFF.

The chain has TRBV18 and TRBJ2-5; TRBD2 aligns across 7 bases. V lost 5 bases to trimming and J lost 8 bases; unmatched junction nucleotides: 23. The CDR3 contains 18 residues. Germline V gene sequence: CDR1 KGHSH, CDR2 LQKENI. CDR3 protein: CASSSRPRSSGIQGTQYF. CDR3 nucleotide sequence: TGTGCCAGCTCATCCCGGCCCCGATCGAGCGGGATCCAGGGTACCCAGTACTTC.

This clonotype was picked up many times. The J gene is TRBJ2-1, the V gene TRBV28; tentatively, D is TRBD1 or TRBD2 (5 bases each). The CDR3 spans 13 residues. Between the trimmed V and J ends, which lost 5 bases and 9 bases, there was a span of 14 bases. Germline V gene sequence: CDR1 MDHEN, CDR2 SYDVKM. The CDR3 sequence is CASSLPGDLEQFF. The CDR3 bases are TGTGCCAGCAGTCTCCCCGGGGACCTTGAGCAGTTCTTC.

This clonotype was seen only a few times. V gene TRBV6-2 or TRBV6-3 combines with J gene TRBJ1-2; no firm D call. The CDR3 covers 14 residues. Trimming cost V 2 bases and J 0 bases, with 7 bases left between them. Germline values: CDR1 MNHEY, CDR2 SVGEGT. CDR3 DNA: TGTGCCAGCAGTTACCGTCAGTCTAACTATGGCTACACCTTC. Residues: CASSYRQSNYGYTF.

This rearrangement joins TRBV9 to TRBJ2-2; a possible D gene is TRBD2 (6 bases). Germline V gives CDR1 SGDLS, CDR2 YYNGEE. This CDR3 is built from 15 residues. Trimming took off 0 bases at V and 4 bases at J, with 10 bases between the two ends. CDR3 nucleotide sequence: TGTGCCAGCAGCGTAGCAGCGGGTAGCACCGGGGAGCTGTTTTTT. This codes for CASSVAAGSTGELFF.